This T cell receptor beta chain was found in a study of T cell responses to AZD1222 COVID-19 vaccine. Whole-study findings and limits: Vaccine-related CD4 TCRs covered spike, predominating at 160-218 and 743-854. None of the repertoires were sampled until the peak T cell response had passed. Two doses of AZD1222 preceded a rise in Spike-specific TCR breadth and depth.

Pooled together were second doses at about 4 or about 12 weeks. Germline CDR1 is SGHRS and CDR2 is YFSETQ. V shed 4 bases and J shed 4 bases, with 20 bases lying between them. CDR3 length: 16 amino acids. As to this clone: The target antigen is unknown.

Clones were sequenced by immunoSEQ multiplex PCR, and TCRdb holds only the in-frame ones, with some missing. The repertoire holds tens of thousands of clones, with roughly 89% as singletons. The chain joins TRBV5-1 to TRBJ2-5; perhaps D is TRBD1 or TRBD2 (5 bases each). Source: peripheral blood, taken 28 days after the second AZD1222 dose. The sequence came from an adult who received the AZD1222 COVID-19 vaccine. CDR3 sequence (DNA): TGCGCCAGCAGCGTCGTTAGGGGAGTCTCGAGAGAGACCCAGTACTTC. It translates to CASSVVRGVSRETQYF.